The 9 T cell receptor beta chains listed next were all sequenced from one sample in a study of T cell changes during pregnancy in multiple sclerosis. Data came from immunoSEQ multiplex PCR; TCRdb stores just in-frame clones and leaves some out. The table records 64,000 or so clones, over 80% of them present only once. Sample: peripheral blood, taken in the first trimester of pregnancy. These TCRs come from a female donor with multiple sclerosis, enrolled in a pregnancy study.

V and J are TRBV7-3 and TRBJ2-1, with TRBD2 matching over 12 bases. Germline V CDR1 and CDR2: SGHTA, FQGTGA. The CDR3 runs to 14 residues. The trim removed 5 bases at V and 10 bases at J, leaving 6 bases unmatched. CDR3: CASSLAGGDGEQFF. The CDR3 DNA follows: TGTGCCAGCAGCCTAGCGGGAGGGGACGGGGAGCAGTTCTTC.

The chain combines TRBV18 with TRBJ1-4; a possible D gene is TRBD1 (6 bases). The V gene's germline CDR1 is KGHSH and CDR2 LQKENI. The germline V and J ends were trimmed by 5 bases and 1 base, with 11 bases remaining between them. This CDR3 has 15 amino acids. This CDR3 reads CASSSRRGTNEKLFF. CDR3 sequence (DNA): TGTGCCAGCTCATCCCGCAGGGGAACTAATGAAAAACTGTTTTTT.

CDR3 loop: CASTKGAGGPNRGEQYF. CDR3 bases: TGTGCCAGTACCAAGGGGGCTGGCGGGCCCAATAGAGGCGAGCAGTACTTC. This sequence joins TRBV19 and TRBJ2-7; 7 positions match TRBD1. V shed 7 bases and J 6 bases; nucleotides not matched to a gene: 21. The CDR3 consists of 17 residues. CDR1 and CDR2 (germline): LNHDA, SQIVND (reference sequence).

The chain combines TRBV4-3 with TRBJ2-6; D uncertain. The CDR3 runs 15 residues. Germline lookup yields CDR1 LGHNA and CDR2 YSLEER. Trimming removed 1 base from V and 1 base from J, with 5 bases in between. DNA of the CDR3: TGCGCCAGCAGCCAAGTACGGTCTGGGGCCAACGTCCTGACTTTC. Translation gives CASSQVRSGANVLTF.

This chain joins TRBV27 and TRBJ1-1; D is uncertain. Germline loops: CDR1 MNHEY, CDR2 SMNVEV (reference sequence). The CDR3 is 13 amino acids. Trimming took off 5 bases at V and 0 bases at J, with 7 bases between the two ends. The CDR3 loop reads CASSLYLNTEAFF. As DNA, the CDR3 is TGTGCCAGCAGTCTTTATTTGAACACTGAAGCTTTCTTT.

J is TRBJ2-1 and V is TRBV19; no clear D gene. The CDR3 has 14 residues. Germline V gene sequence: CDR1 LNHDA, CDR2 SQIVND (reference sequence). V lost 7 bases to trimming and J lost 5 bases, with 15 bases between them. As DNA, the CDR3 is TGTGCCAGTACGGCTAGTGAGTGGAACAATGAGCAGTTCTTC. Its translation is CASTASEWNNEQFF.

The chain combines TRBV6-6 with TRBJ2-5; 11 positions agree with TRBD2. This CDR3 has 13 amino acids. The germline V gene has CDR1 MNHNY and CDR2 SVGAGI (reference sequence). With 9 bases clipped from V and 2 bases from J, the junction kept 2 bases outside the gene matches. CDR3 nucleotide sequence: TGTGCCAGTACTAGCGGGAGTCAAGAGACCCAGTACTTC. Residues: CASTSGSQETQYF.

The J gene is TRBJ2-5, the V gene TRBV6-6, with TRBD2 identical over 11 bases. CDR3 length: 15 residues. V shed 8 bases, J shed 0 bases, and the junction held 5 bases outside the gene matches. Germline CDR1 and CDR2: MNHNY and SVGAGI (reference sequence). This chain's CDR3 is CASRNSGRDQETQYF. CDR3 DNA sequence: TGTGCCAGCCGCAATAGCGGGAGGGACCAAGAGACCCAGTACTTC.

The V gene is TRBV18, the J gene TRBJ1-5, with 7 bases lining up with TRBD1. The CDR3 is 16 amino acids. With 2 bases clipped from V and 6 bases from J, the junction kept 10 bases outside the gene matches. The germline gives CDR1 KGHSH, CDR2 LQKENI. CDR3: CASSPGAGAGGQPQHF. CDR3 nucleotides: TGTGCCAGCTCACCAGGGGCTGGGGCAGGGGGTCAGCCCCAGCATTTT. The full variable domain, rest sourced from reference TRBV18 and TRBJ1-5, is NAGVMQNPRHLVRRRGQEARLRCSPMKGHSHVYWYRQLPEEGLKFMVYLQKENIIDESGMPKERFSAEFPKEGPSILRIQQVVRGDSAAYFCASSPGAGAGGQPQHFGDGTRLSIL.